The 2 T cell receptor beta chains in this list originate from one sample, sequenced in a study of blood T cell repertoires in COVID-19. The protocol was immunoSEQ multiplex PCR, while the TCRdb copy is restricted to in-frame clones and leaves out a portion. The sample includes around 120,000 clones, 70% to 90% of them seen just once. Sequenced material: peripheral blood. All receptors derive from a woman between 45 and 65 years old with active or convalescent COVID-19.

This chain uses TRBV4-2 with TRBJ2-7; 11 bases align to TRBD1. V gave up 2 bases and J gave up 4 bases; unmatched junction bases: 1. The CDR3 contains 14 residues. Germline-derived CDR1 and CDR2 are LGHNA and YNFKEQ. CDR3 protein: CASSQRDRGYEQYF. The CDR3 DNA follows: TGTGCCAGCAGCCAAAGGGACAGGGGGTACGAGCAGTACTTC.

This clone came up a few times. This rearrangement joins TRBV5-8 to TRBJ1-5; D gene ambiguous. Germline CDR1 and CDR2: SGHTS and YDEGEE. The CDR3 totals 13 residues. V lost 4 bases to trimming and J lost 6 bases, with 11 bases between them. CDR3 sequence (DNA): TGTGCCAGCAGCCCCGCCGTGGCTCAGCCCCAGCATTTT. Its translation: CASSPAVAQPQHF.